This paragraph reports one TCR beta chain. The source of the sample is a study of blood T cell repertoires in COVID-19. As for the study in general: Sources were T cells, B-cell-depleted T cells, or PBMCs; the material itself was cDNA or gDNA.

TCRdb's copy holds only in-frame clones and misses some; the assay was immunoSEQ multiplex PCR. The sample has under 80,000 clones, roughly 92% seen once. CDR3 length equals 16 residues. V lost 7 bases and J 5 bases, leaving 21 bases between the germline ends. The germline gives CDR1 SGHNT, CDR2 YENEEA. The rearrangement links TRBV11-3 to TRBJ2-1; the D is unclear. Sequenced material: peripheral blood. The sequence was obtained from a human donor in a cohort sampled during active COVID-19. CDR3 coding DNA: TGTGCCAGCAACGTCACCGCAGGATCGTTCCACAATGAGCAGTTCTTC. It translates to CASNVTAGSFHNEQFF.